The entry that follows covers one TCR beta chain sequence. The CDR3 contains 17 residues. Germline trimming cut 1 base from V and 3 bases from J; bases unmatched to any gene: 7. Germline V gene sequence: CDR1 MNHEY, CDR2 SMNVEV (reference sequence). The sample comes from a study of blood T cell repertoires in COVID-19. Across the whole study: Whether acute or convalescent, the COVID-19 samples came from the United States, Italy and Spain.

Original analysis: Reference gene primers were amplified, and this amplification served to estimate nucleated cell counts. Sequencing used immunoSEQ multiplex PCR; TCRdb keeps in-frame clones, though not all of them. D and trimming were read from the DNA, whereas the V and J calls and clone size are those reported in that table. This sample yields about 260,000 clones, of which around four fifths are seen a single time; under 2% belongs to the top ten. The origin of this receptor is a woman aged 80 or over with acute or convalescent COVID-19. The chain employs TRBV27 and TRBJ1-5; 9 bases line up with TRBD1. The sequenced material came from peripheral blood. The CDR3 loop is CASSLWAGTGNNQPQHF. Written as DNA, the CDR3 is TGTGCCAGCAGTTTATGGGCCGGGACAGGGAACAATCAGCCCCAGCATTTT.